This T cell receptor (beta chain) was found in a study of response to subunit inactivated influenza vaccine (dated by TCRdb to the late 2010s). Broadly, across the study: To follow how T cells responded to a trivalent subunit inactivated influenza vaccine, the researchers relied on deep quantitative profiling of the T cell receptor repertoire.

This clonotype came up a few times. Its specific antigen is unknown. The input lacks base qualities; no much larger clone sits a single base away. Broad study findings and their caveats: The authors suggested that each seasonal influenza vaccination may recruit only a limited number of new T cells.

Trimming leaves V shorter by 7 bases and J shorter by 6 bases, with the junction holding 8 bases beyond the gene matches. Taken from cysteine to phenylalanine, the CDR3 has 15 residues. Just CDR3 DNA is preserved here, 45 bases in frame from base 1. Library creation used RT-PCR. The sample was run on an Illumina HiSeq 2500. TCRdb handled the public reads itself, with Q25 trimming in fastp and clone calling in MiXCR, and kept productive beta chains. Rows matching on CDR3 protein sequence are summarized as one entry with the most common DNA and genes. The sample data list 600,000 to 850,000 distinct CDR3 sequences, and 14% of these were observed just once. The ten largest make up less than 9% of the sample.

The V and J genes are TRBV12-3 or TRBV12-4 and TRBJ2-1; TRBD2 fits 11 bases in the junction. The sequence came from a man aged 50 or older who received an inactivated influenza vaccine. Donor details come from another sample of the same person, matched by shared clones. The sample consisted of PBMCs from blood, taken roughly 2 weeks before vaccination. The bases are TGTGCCAGCAATATAGCGGGGGGGCCGGTCAATGAGCAGTTCTTC. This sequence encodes CASNIAGGPVNEQFF.